Presented here are 30 T cell receptor beta chains from one specimen sequenced in a study of identical twins. TCRdb passed the 5' RACE reads through MiXCR, listing each CDR3 protein once. The repertoire consists of hundreds of thousands of distinct CDR3 sequences, with around 6.6% occurring once and the leading ten covering under 4%. This sample was shared with a second study, whose subject was yellow fever vaccine responses in identical twins.

Sequencing was carried out using memory (CD45RO+) T cells sorted from blood. Receptor source: a woman aged 18-29 years in good health.

The chain recombines TRBV21-1 with TRBJ2-7; the table names TRBD2, a call not compared with the DNA. TRBV21-1 has pseudogene status. This CDR3 is built from 19 residues. This CDR3 is CASSKARATSGRTSHEQYF. As DNA, the CDR3 is TGTGCCAGCAGCAAAGCGCGAGCGACTAGCGGGAGAACTTCCCACGAGCAGTACTTC.

This chain uses TRBV6-2 or TRBV6-3 with TRBJ2-2; D might be TRBD1 (6 bases). The CDR3 length is 17 residues. Germline-derived CDR1 and CDR2 are MNHEY and SVGEGT. V lost 6 bases, J lost 1 base, and 18 bases lay in between. The CDR3 DNA is TGTGCCAGCAGCCAATACACCAGGGGAGAGAACACCGGGGAGCTGTTTTTT. It is translated as CASSQYTRGENTGELFF.

This clonotype was seen once. The chain couples TRBV6-4 to TRBJ2-3; 11 nucleotides line up with TRBD2. Germline trimming cut 6 bases from V and 0 bases from J; bases unmatched to any gene: 5. There are 16 residues in the CDR3. Germline CDR1 reads MRHNA; CDR2 reads SNTAGT. The DNA for the CDR3 is TGTGCCAGCAGCGAGACTAGCGGGGTTAGCACAGATACGCAGTATTTT. This codes for CASSETSGVSTDTQYF.

V and J are TRBV3-1 and TRBJ2-5; the D gene is possibly TRBD2 (6 bases). The CDR3 contains 19 residues. Germline CDR1 and CDR2: LGHDT and YNNKEL (reference sequence). V lost 4 bases, J lost 2 bases, and 26 bases lay in between. The CDR3 spells CASSRMSGQPVGRQETQYF. In DNA, the CDR3 is TGTGCCAGCAGCCGAATGAGCGGGCAGCCAGTGGGGAGGCAAGAGACCCAGTACTTC.

The rearrangement joins TRBV5-6 to TRBJ2-1; perhaps TRBD1 as D (6 bases). Trimming took off 3 bases at V and 6 bases at J, with 16 bases between the two ends. Germline V gene data show CDR1 as SGHDT and CDR2 as YYEEEE. The CDR3 totals 15 residues. The CDR3 nucleotides are TGTGCCAGCAGCTCAGTCAGGGGAAACTCCAATGAGCAGTTCTTC. Encoded protein: CASSSVRGNSNEQFF. Complete variable domain (other parts from reference TRBV5-6 and TRBJ2-1): DAGVTQSPTHLIKTRGQQVTLRCSPKSGHDTVSWYQQALGQGPQFIFQYYEEEERQRGNFPDRFSGHQFPNYSSELNVNALLLGDSALYLCASSSVRGNSNEQFFGPGTRLTVL.

There are a few counts of this clonotype. The genes are TRBV20-1 and TRBJ1-1; D is uncertain. The CDR3 extends over 13 amino acids. Germline CDR1 and CDR2: DFQATT and SNEGSKA (reference sequence). The ends were cut back, 1 base at V and 1 base at J, with 7 bases in the middle. CDR3 region: CSARADGNTEAFF. CDR3 DNA: TGCAGTGCTAGAGCGGACGGGAACACTGAAGCTTTCTTT.

This clonotype was seen more than once but under ten times. The chain links TRBV27 to TRBJ2-5; TRBD2 matches at 11 bases. Germline CDR1 is MNHEY and CDR2 is SMNVEV (reference sequence). The CDR3 totals 18 residues. With 1 base clipped from V and 4 bases from J, the junction kept 11 bases outside the gene matches. The CDR3 DNA reads as TGTGCCAGCAGTTTATATCCCCCCGTAGGACTAGCGGGAGAGACCCAGTACTTC. Its translation is CASSLYPPVGLAGETQYF.

The table lists this clonotype with a few counts. The chain couples TRBV20-1 to TRBJ2-1; D is undetermined. Trimming took 0 bases from V and 7 from J, leaving 7 bases between them. The CDR3 contains 12 residues. Germline CDR1 is DFQATT and CDR2 is SNEGSKA (reference sequence). The CDR3 region is CSARDKENEQFF. In DNA, the CDR3 is TGCAGTGCTAGAGACAAGGAAAATGAGCAGTTCTTC.

This clonotype was seen repeatedly, ten times or more. V gene TRBV12-3 or TRBV12-4 combines with J gene TRBJ2-5; TRBD1 aligns across 8 bases. The V segment lost 4 bases and the J segment 4 bases; nucleotides outside the gene matches: 2. There are 13 residues in the CDR3. The CDR3 sequence is CASSSRGRETQYF. CDR3 DNA: TGTGCCAGCAGTTCCAGGGGGCGAGAGACCCAGTACTTC.

This clonotype was counted only a few times. The chain has TRBV24-1 and TRBJ2-1, with TRBD1 as a possible D gene (6 bases). The germline CDR1 and CDR2 sequences are KGHDR and SFDVKD. V lost 5 bases and J lost 7, with 20 bases in between. CDR3 size: 16 residues. This CDR3 is CATSVGTLKRVNEQFF. DNA for the CDR3: TGTGCCACCAGTGTAGGGACATTAAAGAGGGTGAATGAGCAGTTCTTC.

This clonotype was seen only a few times. The chain links TRBV3-1 to TRBJ2-1, with D possibly matching TRBD2 (6 bases). V shed 3 bases and J shed 13 bases, with 10 bases lying between them. Looked up from germline, CDR1 is LGHDT and CDR2 is YNNKEL (reference sequence). The CDR3 is 11 residues long. As DNA, the CDR3 is TGTGCCAGCAGCCATGAAGCGGGTCAGTTCTTC. Amino acids: CASSHEAGQFF.

This clonotype was found many times. The chain couples TRBV7-9 to TRBJ2-3; D perhaps matches TRBD1 (6 bases). From germline, CDR1 is SEHNR and CDR2 FQNEAQ (reference sequence). CDR3 length: 15 amino acids. The V end was cut by 4 bases, the J end by 5 bases, with 16 bases between. Here the CDR3 reads CASSSGGSGVDTQYF. The CDR3 bases are TGTGCCAGCAGCTCCGGCGGGTCAGGGGTAGATACGCAGTATTTT. The full variable domain, its missing parts supplied by reference TRBV7-9 and TRBJ2-3, is DTGVSQNPRHKITKRGQNVTFRCDPISEHNRLYWYRQTLGQGPEFLTYFQNEAQLEKSRLLSDRFSAERPKGSFSTLEIQRTEQGDSAMYLCASSSGGSGVDTQYFGPGTRLTVL.

The rearrangement uses TRBV7-8 and TRBJ2-3; the D is unclear. The CDR3 has 14 residues. Germline CDR1 is SGHVS and CDR2 is FQNEAQ. With 3 bases removed from V and 6 bases from J, the gap between germline ends came to 13 bases. For the CDR3, the DNA is TGTGCCAGCAGCTTCCTGGCAGGCAGGGATACGCAGTATTTT. Translated, it gives CASSFLAGRDTQYF.

The chain employs TRBV2 and TRBJ2-7, with D perhaps assigned TRBD1 or TRBD2 (5 bases each). Between the trimmed V and J ends, which lost 5 bases and 5 bases, there was a span of 13 bases. This CDR3 is built from 13 residues. Germline CDR1 is SNHLY and CDR2 is FYNNEI. The CDR3 sequence is CASSRDQNNEQYV. For the CDR3, the DNA is TGTGCCAGCAGTAGGGACCAGAATAACGAGCAGTACGTC.

This clonotype showed up just a few times. The chain employs TRBV12-3 or TRBV12-4 and TRBJ2-7; no clear D gene. V lost 3 bases to trimming and J lost 0 bases, with 9 bases between them. This CDR3 contains 14 residues. CDR3: CASSFSRSSYEQYF. CDR3 coding DNA: TGTGCCAGCAGTTTCAGCAGGAGCTCCTACGAGCAGTACTTC.

The table lists this clonotype with many counts. The chain combines TRBV12-3 or TRBV12-4 with TRBJ2-5; 12 positions match TRBD2. V lost 1 base to trimming and J lost 0 bases; unmatched junction nucleotides: 3. CDR3 length equals 17 residues. For the CDR3, the DNA is TGTGCCAGCAGTTTAGGACTAGCGGGGGTGTACCAAGAGACCCAGTACTTC. The encoded protein is CASSLGLAGVYQETQYF.

In this sample, this clonotype turned up a few times. The rearrangement uses TRBV28 and TRBJ2-5, with D possibly matching TRBD2 (5 bases). V was trimmed by 3 bases and J by 1 base, leaving 9 bases between them. The CDR3 contains 14 residues. Germline CDR1 is MDHEN and CDR2 is SYDVKM. The CDR3 reads CASSFQDSQETQYF. In DNA form, the CDR3 reads TGTGCCAGCAGTTTTCAGGACTCCCAAGAGACCCAGTACTTC.

In its sample, this clonotype was seen a few times. The rearrangement uses TRBV24-1 and TRBJ2-3; 7 nucleotides match TRBD2. The CDR3 consists of 16 residues. Losses at the gene ends were 2 bases for V and 2 bases for J; bases not matched to a gene: 6. Germline V gene data show CDR1 as KGHDR and CDR2 as SFDVKD. CDR3 bases: TGTGCCACCAGTGATTCTGTCGCGGGGGACACAGATACGCAGTATTTT. This translates into CATSDSVAGDTDTQYF.

This clonotype was counted many times. The V gene is TRBV2, the J gene TRBJ2-7; D gene ambiguous. Deletions cut 6 bases from V and 1 base from J, with 19 bases between. From germline, CDR1 is SNHLY and CDR2 FYNNEI. The CDR3 covers 16 residues. The CDR3 DNA reads as TGTGCCAGCAGGGAACAGCGCCCCGAGGTTTCCTACGAGCAGTACGTC. Protein: CASREQRPEVSYEQYV.

At least ten counts were recorded for this clonotype. The rearrangement joins TRBV5-1 to TRBJ2-3; 7 positions match TRBD2. Germline CDR1 is SGHRS and CDR2 is YFSETQ. The CDR3 has 18 residues. The trim removed 0 bases at V and 2 bases at J, leaving 12 bases unmatched. CDR3 DNA sequence: TGCGCCAGCAGCTTGGGGGGAAAGGGGACTATCTCCACAGATACGCAGTATTTT. It codes for CASSLGGKGTISTDTQYF.

This clonotype appeared many times. This chain connects TRBV20-1 to TRBJ2-2, with D tentatively TRBD2 (6 bases). Per germline, CDR1 DFQATT and CDR2 SNEGSKA (reference sequence). V lost 3 bases, J lost 0 bases, and 11 bases lay in between. This CDR3 is built from 15 residues. CDR3 sequence reads: CSASSVAANTGELFF. The CDR3 DNA sequence: TGCAGTGCTAGTTCGGTAGCGGCGAACACCGGGGAGCTGTTTTTT.

This clonotype appeared a few times. This chain uses TRBV5-1 with TRBJ2-5; 10 bases agree with TRBD1. The V gene end was trimmed by 4 bases and the J gene end by 5 bases; junction bases not matched to a gene: 8. The CDR3 sequence is 15 residues long. Germline CDR1 reads SGHRS; CDR2 reads YFSETQ. This CDR3 reads CASSRYPGQGETQYF. CDR3 DNA sequence: TGCGCCAGCAGCCGGTATCCGGGACAGGGGGAGACCCAGTACTTC. Full variable domain (missing parts from reference TRBV5-1 and TRBJ2-5): KAGVTQTPRYLIKTRGQQVTLSCSPISGHRSVSWYQQTPGQGLQFLFEYFSETQRNKGNFPGRFSGRQFSNSRSEMNVSTLELGDSALYLCASSRYPGQGETQYFGPGTRLLVL.

This clonotype was counted only a few times. The genes are TRBV20-1 and TRBJ2-7; 7 bases are a match to TRBD2. Germline loops: CDR1 DFQATT, CDR2 SNEGSKA (reference sequence). With 6 bases clipped from V and 4 bases from J, the junction kept 18 bases outside the gene matches. The CDR3 contains 16 residues. The CDR3 sequence is CSAVPPTGGGRYEQYF. CDR3 sequence (DNA): TGCAGTGCCGTTCCCCCCACCGGCGGGGGTCGTTACGAGCAGTACTTC.

This clonotype showed up many times. The rearrangement joins TRBV5-8 to TRBJ2-1; D may be TRBD2 (6 bases). CDR1 and CDR2 from the germline V gene are SGHTS and YDEGEE. The length of the CDR3 is 14 residues. The germline V and J ends were trimmed by 3 bases and 0 bases, with 7 bases remaining between them. This chain's CDR3 is CASSSAGSYNEQFF. The CDR3 DNA follows: TGTGCCAGCAGCTCAGCGGGCTCCTACAATGAGCAGTTCTTC.

This chain links TRBV27 with TRBJ1-1; 9 bases map to TRBD1. CDR3 length equals 14 residues. V gave up 6 bases and J gave up 2 bases; unmatched junction bases: 4. Germline CDR1 reads MNHEY; CDR2 reads SMNVEV (reference sequence). Here the CDR3 reads CASSRTGANTEAFF. The CDR3 DNA reads as TGTGCCAGCAGCCGGACAGGGGCCAACACTGAAGCTTTCTTT.

In DNA, the CDR3 is TGTGCCAGCAGCCAACCACCTACCCAACTAGCGGGAAAGTCGACAGATACGCAGTATTTT. As protein: CASSQPPTQLAGKSTDTQYF. The gene calls are TRBV3-1 and TRBJ2-3; 10 nucleotides line up with TRBD2. CDR3 length: 20 residues. V dropped 2 bases and J dropped 3; count of bases not matched to a gene: 17. Germline V gene sequence: CDR1 LGHDT, CDR2 YNNKEL (reference sequence).

The rearrangement uses TRBV12-3 or TRBV12-4 and TRBJ1-5, with D possibly being TRBD1 (5 bases). The CDR3 totals 13 residues. Trimming pared 3 bases from V and 8 bases from J, leaving 11 bases between. Written as DNA, the CDR3 is TGTGCCAGCAGTTTTGGGGGGACGAAGCCCCAGCATTTT. The encoded protein is CASSFGGTKPQHF.

This clonotype has a count of ten or more. The chain has TRBV6-5 and TRBJ2-1; the match to TRBD2 covers 8 bases. This CDR3 comprises 17 residues. The germline CDR1 and CDR2 sequences are MNHEY and SVGAGI. J lost 3 bases, V lost 2 bases, and 9 bases had no gene match. The CDR3 loop is CASSYGVGRANYNEQFF. For the CDR3, the DNA is TGTGCCAGCAGTTACGGAGTCGGGAGGGCCAACTACAATGAGCAGTTCTTC.

This clonotype was seen only a few times. V gene TRBV28 combines with J gene TRBJ2-2; the match to TRBD2 covers 11 bases. The germline CDR1 and CDR2 sequences are MDHEN and SYDVKM. Germline trimming cut 5 bases from V and 2 bases from J; bases unmatched to any gene: 10. This CDR3 is built from 18 residues. CDR3 sequence (DNA): TGTGCCAGCAGTGCCCCTAGCGGGGGGAAACCAAACACCGGGGAGCTGTTTTTT. Translating it yields CASSAPSGGKPNTGELFF.

This clonotype was counted at least ten times. The chain couples TRBV5-1 to TRBJ1-5, with D perhaps TRBD1 (6 bases). The CDR3 consists of 16 residues. Germline CDR1 reads SGHRS; CDR2 reads YFSETQ. Trimming stripped 0 bases from V and 5 bases from J, with 15 bases between. The CDR3: CASSLGTGKGYQPQHF. For the CDR3, the DNA is TGCGCCAGCAGCTTGGGTACAGGGAAGGGATATCAGCCCCAGCATTTT.